The present TCR beta chain was sequenced within a study of cytotoxic CD8 clonotypes in ibrutinib-treated CLL. Note on this clone: What it binds is not known.

The CDR3 has 15 residues. The germline gives CDR1 SGHVS, CDR2 FQNEAQ. The V and J ends lost 6 bases and 0 bases respectively, with 15 bases between them. Regarding the study as a whole: The study found public clonotypes uncommon, contracting or stable on treatment.

Target depth was 1 in 200,000 to 1 in 1 million T cells, about 10x per clonotype. This table comes from immunoSEQ multiplex PCR, and its TCRdb copy is limited to in-frame clones, with some not included. The sample lists some 350,000 clones, about 64% occurring once. This specimen was PBMCs, taken after 36 months of ibrutinib treatment. The chain uses TRBV7-8 and TRBJ2-7; D is unclear. The TCR comes from a human donor with chronic lymphocytic leukemia. This chain's CDR3 is CASRVGRSSSYEQYF. As DNA, the CDR3 is TGTGCCAGCAGAGTCGGCAGGAGTAGCTCCTACGAGCAGTACTTC.